This TCR beta chain derives from a study of T cells after yellow fever vaccination. Study findings and constraints: There was a possibility that FACS-sorted repertoires contained abundant clonotypes contaminating from the bulk population. Shared CD4/CD8 clonotypes were a small share, likely from convergent recombination.

In TCRdb, the 5' RACE reads were re-called with MiXCR into one record per CDR3 protein. The profile shows some 320,000 distinct CDR3 sequences, 4.1% of them singletons. In this sample, this clonotype turned up many times. The antigen remains undetermined. CDR1 SGHTA and CDR2 FQGNSA come from the germline V gene. V lost 2 bases, J lost 4 bases, and 15 bases lay in between. There are 16 residues in the CDR3. This receptor was obtained from a young man who received the YFV17D yellow fever vaccine. The sequencing here drew on PBMCs, taken 5 days after the yellow fever booster vaccination. The rearrangement joins TRBV7-2 to TRBJ2-1; perhaps D is TRBD1 or TRBD2 (5 bases each). The CDR3 reads CASSLNNQGAYNEQFF. DNA of the CDR3: TGTGCCAGCAGCTTAAATAACCAGGGAGCTTACAATGAGCAGTTCTTC.